These 25 T cell receptor beta chains were sequenced from one sample in a study of PD-L1 blockade in urothelial cancer. The method was immunoSEQ multiplex PCR; TCRdb's version includes in-frame clones alone and lacks a portion of them. The sample carries 46,000 or so clones, 75% to 90% recorded once. Time point noted: peripheral blood 6 weeks after treatment start. This specimen was PBMCs, taken around atezolizumab (anti-PD-L1) treatment. Receptor source: a man in his 60s with urothelial cancer.

The chain has TRBV5-4 and TRBJ2-7; TRBD1 matches at 10 bases. CDR1 is SGHNT and CDR2 is YYREEE in the germline V gene (reference sequence). This CDR3 has 14 amino acids. Germline trimming cut 1 base from V and 7 bases from J; bases unmatched to any gene: 5. The CDR3 here is CASSLQTGGREQYF. The CDR3 DNA follows: TGTGCCAGCAGCTTGCAGACAGGGGGCCGGGAGCAGTACTTC.

The rearrangement uses TRBV30 and TRBJ2-2; maybe TRBD1 (6 bases). This CDR3 has 15 amino acids. The V end was cut by 5 bases, the J end by 0 bases, with 13 bases between. Germline-derived CDR1 and CDR2 are GTSNPN and SVGIG (reference sequence). The CDR3 loop reads CAWATWTANTGELFF. CDR3 nucleotides: TGTGCCTGGGCGACCTGGACAGCGAACACCGGGGAGCTGTTTTTT.

V usage is TRBV10-3 and J usage is TRBJ1-2; 7 nucleotides agree with TRBD1. V lost 7 bases and J lost 0; bases outside the gene matches: 8. CDR1 and CDR2 (germline): ENHRY, SYGVKD. This CDR3 region has 15 residues. CDR3 amino acids: CAITISGTANYGYTF. CDR3 DNA sequence: TGTGCCATCACCATCTCCGGGACAGCTAACTATGGCTACACCTTC.

This chain links TRBV6-5 with TRBJ1-4, with D uncertain. This CDR3 has 15 amino acids. CDR1 MNHEY and CDR2 SVGAGI come from the germline V gene. Trimming removed 10 bases from V and 0 bases from J, with 15 bases in between. CDR3 coding DNA: TGTGCCACCCAAATCTCGGGTACAACTAATGAAAAACTGTTTTTT. It is translated as CATQISGTTNEKLFF.

The CDR3 here is CASSLAVKGREQYF. In nucleotides, the CDR3 is TGTGCCAGCAGCTTAGCGGTAAAAGGGAGGGAGCAGTACTTC. This chain connects TRBV11-2 to TRBJ2-7, with a possible D match to TRBD2 (6 bases). Germline CDR1 SGHAT, CDR2 FQNNGV. The V gene lost 1 base and the J gene lost 7 bases, with 14 bases spanning the gap. This CDR3 contains 14 residues.

J is TRBJ1-4 and V is TRBV5-1; 7 nucleotides agree with TRBD1. Germline assignment: CDR1 SGHRS and CDR2 YFSETQ. Unmatched junction bases numbered 5, after V lost 0 bases and J lost 6 bases. The CDR3 loop spans 15 amino acids. The CDR3 loop reads CASSLAAGGYEKLFF. The CDR3 nucleotides are TGCGCCAGCAGCTTGGCCGCAGGGGGGTATGAAAAACTGTTTTTT.

The CDR3 DNA sequence: TGTGCCAGTAGTAAGGACAGTGGCTCTGGAAACACCATATATTTT. Translated, it gives CASSKDSGSGNTIYF. The genes are TRBV19 and TRBJ1-3, with D perhaps matching TRBD1 (6 bases). CDR3 length: 15 amino acids. Germline V lookup: CDR1 LNHDA, CDR2 SQIVND (reference sequence). Between the trimmed V and J ends, which lost 4 bases and 0 bases, there was a span of 10 bases.

The rearrangement links TRBV6-1 to TRBJ1-2; D remains ambiguous. Germline lookup yields CDR1 MNHNS and CDR2 SASEGT. The CDR3 sequence is 13 residues long. Trimming took off 2 bases at V and 7 bases at J, with 11 bases between the two ends. CDR3 loop: CASSELAVSGYTF. In DNA form, the CDR3 reads TGTGCCAGCAGTGAACTGGCCGTCTCTGGCTACACCTTC.

The genes are TRBV19 and TRBJ1-1; 8 nucleotides align to TRBD1. The germline V gene has CDR1 LNHDA and CDR2 SQIVND (reference sequence). Trimming at V came to 5 bases and at J to 6 bases, leaving 8 bases not matched to a gene. CDR3 size: 14 residues. The CDR3 DNA sequence: TGTGCCAGTAGTCTCGGGCAGGGGGCAGCTGAAGCTTTCTTT. It codes for CASSLGQGAAEAFF.

V gene TRBV11-2 combines with J gene TRBJ2-3, with 10 bases aligning to TRBD1. With V trimmed by 5 bases and J by 5 bases, 10 bases remained unmatched. The germline V gene has CDR1 SGHAT and CDR2 FQNNGV. The CDR3 extends over 16 amino acids. The DNA of the CDR3 is TGTGCCAGCAGCCCCAGACAGGGGGCGCATCGAGATACGCAGTATTTT. Encoded protein: CASSPRQGAHRDTQYF.

Only a few counts were recorded for this clone. The V call is TRBV5-6, the J call TRBJ2-5; TRBD2 agrees at 9 bases. The CDR3 is made up of 16 amino acids. With 4 bases clipped from V and 2 bases from J, the junction kept 9 bases outside the gene matches. The V gene's germline CDR1 is SGHDT and CDR2 YYEEEE. CDR3 in amino acids: CASSLLSGGTQETQYF. The CDR3 region has the DNA TGTGCCAGCAGCCTGCTGAGCGGGGGGACTCAAGAGACCCAGTACTTC.

The rearrangement links TRBV28 to TRBJ2-5; tentative D call: TRBD2 (5 bases). This CDR3 contains 13 residues. Trimming took off 4 bases at V and 5 bases at J, with 11 bases between the two ends. CDR1 is MDHEN and CDR2 is SYDVKM in the germline V gene. CDR3 amino acids: CASSSPRGETQYF. DNA for the CDR3: TGTGCCAGCAGTTCTCCTAGAGGGGAGACCCAGTACTTC.

This clone was detected only once. The CDR3 DNA reads TGTGCCAGCAGCTTAGGGACACTTGCAACTAATGAAAAACTGTTTTTT. It yields the protein CASSLGTLATNEKLFF. The genes are TRBV13 and TRBJ1-4; D gene uncertain. V was trimmed by 0 bases and J by 0 bases, leaving 8 bases between them. From germline, CDR1 is PRHDT and CDR2 FYEKMQ (reference sequence). The CDR3 length is 16 residues.

In its sample, this clone was seen a few times. The CDR3 is CAWGQPPNSPLHF. CDR3 nucleotide sequence: TGTGCCTGGGGACAGCCCCCTAATTCACCCCTCCACTTT. The chain combines TRBV30 with TRBJ1-6, with D possibly matching TRBD1 (6 bases). The CDR3 consists of 13 residues. Trimming took 5 bases from V and 6 from J, leaving 11 bases between them. Germline V lookup: CDR1 GTSNPN, CDR2 SVGIG (reference sequence).

The chain uses TRBV7-6 and TRBJ2-7; 7 bases agree with TRBD1. CDR3 length: 14 amino acids. After removal of 5 bases from V and 6 bases from J, the junction contained 10 bases not matched to a gene. The germline gives CDR1 SGHVS, CDR2 FNYEAQ. Here the CDR3 DNA reads TGTGCCAGCAGCGGGGGACAGACGGCTTCCGAGCAGTACTTC. Amino acid sequence: CASSGGQTASEQYF.

V is TRBV4-3 and J is TRBJ2-7; 8 bases are a match to TRBD1. The CDR3 length is 14 residues. The J segment lost 4 bases and the V segment lost 2 bases, leaving 4 bases of the junction unmatched. CDR1 and CDR2 from the germline V gene are LGHNA and YSLEER. Here the CDR3 DNA reads TGCGCCAGCAGCCAACTCAGGGGGCCGTACGAGCAGTACTTC. Its translation: CASSQLRGPYEQYF.

This clone was found once. The same CDR3 can be traced to other DNA sequences in this sample. The J gene is TRBJ2-5, the V gene TRBV29-1, with TRBD1 matching 8 bases. CDR3 size: 12 residues. V lost 4 bases, J lost 5 bases, and 3 bases stayed unmatched. The germline gives CDR1 SQVTM, CDR2 ANQGSEA. Written as DNA, the CDR3 is TGCAGCGTTGGACAGGGGAGGGAGACCCAGTACTTC. Translating it yields CSVGQGRETQYF.

The V gene is TRBV15, the J gene TRBJ1-1; 7 bases are shared with TRBD1. The V gene's germline CDR1 is LNHNV and CDR2 YYDKDF (reference sequence). V shed 8 bases and J 0 bases; nucleotides not matched to a gene: 3. The length of the CDR3 is 13 residues. CDR3 in DNA: TGTGCCACCCGACAGGGACTGAACACTGAAGCTTTCTTT. Its protein product is CATRQGLNTEAFF.

The chain employs TRBV7-3 and TRBJ2-2; 7 bases line up with TRBD1. J was trimmed by 1 base and V by 4 bases; bases with no gene match: 0. Per germline, CDR1 SGHTA and CDR2 FQGTGA. This CDR3 is 14 amino acids long. The chain's CDR3 is CASSWTGNTGELFF. In nucleotides, the CDR3 is TGTGCCAGCAGCTGGACAGGGAACACCGGGGAGCTGTTTTTT. Full variable domain (missing parts from reference TRBV7-3 and TRBJ2-2): GAGVSQTPSNKVTEKGKYVELRCDPISGHTALYWYRQSLGQGPEFLIYFQGTGAADDSGLPNDRFFAVRPEGSVSTLKIQRTERGDSAVYLCASSWTGNTGELFFGEGSRLTVL.

The chain is built from TRBV25-1 and TRBJ2-7, with D possibly being TRBD2 (6 bases). Trimming pared 3 bases from V and 4 bases from J, leaving 10 bases between. Germline values: CDR1 MGHDK, CDR2 SYGVNS. CDR3 size: 13 residues. The CDR3 region is CASSDGTPYEQYF. CDR3 bases: TGTGCCAGCAGTGATGGGACTCCTTACGAGCAGTACTTC.

This clone was detected only once. The chain recombines TRBV5-4 with TRBJ2-1; 8 bases fit TRBD2. Germline CDR1 reads SGHNT; CDR2 reads YYREEE (reference sequence). V gave up 0 bases and J gave up 4 bases; unmatched junction bases: 3. The length of the CDR3 is 15 residues. CDR3 residues: CASSLAGGTYNEQFF. CDR3 nucleotide sequence: TGTGCCAGCAGCTTGGCGGGGGGGACTTACAATGAGCAGTTCTTC.

The V gene is TRBV5-4, the J gene TRBJ2-1; 7 bases agree with TRBD1. The length of the CDR3 is 15 residues. Germline CDR1 reads SGHNT; CDR2 reads YYREEE (reference sequence). Losses at the gene ends were 4 bases for V and 5 bases for J; bases not matched to a gene: 9. For the CDR3, the DNA is TGTGCCAGCAGCCCCCCCCGGACAGGTAACAATGAGCAGTTCTTC. Protein sequence: CASSPPRTGNNEQFF.

V gene TRBV28 combines with J gene TRBJ2-5; a weak D match, TRBD1 (6 bases). The CDR3 contains 16 residues. CDR1 MDHEN and CDR2 SYDVKM come from the germline V gene. V was shortened by 4 bases and J by 4 bases, with 19 bases between the two germline ends. CDR3 in DNA: TGTGCCAGCAGTTCCCTCGTGGGGGCGTTCGGAGAGACCCAGTACTTC. Residues: CASSSLVGAFGETQYF.

The rearrangement joins TRBV6-5 to TRBJ2-1, with 9 bases lining up with TRBD1. The junction had 13 bases not matched to a gene; V was cut back by 8 bases and J by 8 bases. The germline CDR1 and CDR2 sequences are MNHEY and SVGAGI. This CDR3 has 15 amino acids. CDR3 protein: CASHSPGQGFHEQFF. In DNA form, the CDR3 reads TGTGCCAGCCACAGCCCAGGACAGGGGTTCCATGAGCAGTTCTTC.

This clone was detected a few times. This sequence joins TRBV29-1 and TRBJ1-2; D ambiguous. There are 13 residues in the CDR3. CDR1 and CDR2 from the germline V gene are SQVTM and ANQGSEA. The V end lost 0 bases, the J end lost 7 bases, and 12 bases lay between the germline ends. The chain's CDR3 is CSVEDQDFRGYTF. The CDR3 region has the DNA TGCAGCGTTGAAGATCAGGACTTCCGTGGCTACACCTTC.